The clone carrying this T cell receptor beta chain has more than one count but fewer than ten. This entry is derived from a study of blood T cells in healthy people across ages. Then a second PCR, running roughly 6 to 12 cycles, was carried out with a sample-barcoded 5' primer and a J-beta primer mix. Every cDNA molecule bore a tag from a template-switch adaptor containing 12 random nucleotides. Each CDR3 protein is one row after TCRdb ran MiXCR on the 5' RACE reads. Among hundreds of thousands of distinct CDR3 sequences, roughly 43% were seen once, and the ten largest hold more than 20%. This clonotype originated in a woman aged 55-69 years in good health. Sequenced: blood.

The CDR3: CASSYSGTSGYEQYF. In nucleotides, the CDR3 is TGTGCCAGCAGTTACTCCGGGACTAGCGGGTACGAGCAGTACTTC. This rearrangement joins TRBV6-5 to TRBJ2-7; TRBD2 agrees at 12 bases. Germline trimming cut 0 bases from V and 4 bases from J; bases unmatched to any gene: 1. This CDR3 contains 15 residues. Germline assignment: CDR1 MNHEY and CDR2 SVGAGI.